This TCR beta chain was documented in a study of radiotherapy plus CTLA-4 blockade in lung cancer. CTLA-4 blockade using ipilimumab, together with focal radiation, was received by patients with chemo-refractory metastatic non-small-cell lung cancer. Sequencing was performed with immunoSEQ multiplex PCR; in TCRdb, only in-frame clones are kept and a portion is missing. The sample yields around 56,000 clones, approximately 79% seen once. The ends were cut back, 2 bases at V and 7 bases at J, with 12 bases in the middle. The CDR3 contains 13 residues. Germline V CDR1 and CDR2: ENHRY, SYGVKD. V gene TRBV10-3 combines with J gene TRBJ2-7; D is ambiguous. The TCR sequence derives from a human donor with non-small cell lung cancer who had a complete response to radiotherapy plus ipilimumab. This sample comprised peripheral blood, obtained from a patient treated with radiotherapy plus ipilimumab. The CDR3 reads CAISEPAHREQYF. The DNA of the CDR3 is TGTGCCATCAGTGAGCCCGCTCACCGGGAGCAGTACTTC.